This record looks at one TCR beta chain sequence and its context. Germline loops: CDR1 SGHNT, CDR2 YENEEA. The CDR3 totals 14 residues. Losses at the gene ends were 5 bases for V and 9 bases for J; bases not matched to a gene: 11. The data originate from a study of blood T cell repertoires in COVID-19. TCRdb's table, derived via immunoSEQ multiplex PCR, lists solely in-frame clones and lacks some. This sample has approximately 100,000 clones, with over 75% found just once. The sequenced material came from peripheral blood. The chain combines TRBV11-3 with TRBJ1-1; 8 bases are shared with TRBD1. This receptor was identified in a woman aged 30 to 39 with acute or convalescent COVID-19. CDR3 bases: TGTGCCAGCAGCCTCTCCGGGACAGGTGTTCAAGCTTTCTTT. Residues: CASSLSGTGVQAFF. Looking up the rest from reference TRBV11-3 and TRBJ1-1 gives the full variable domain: EAGVVQSPRYKIIEKKQPVAFWCNPISGHNTLYWYLQNLGQGPELLIRYENEEAVDDSQLPKDRFSAERLKGVDSTLKIQPAELGDSAVYLCASSLSGTGVQAFFGQGTRLTVV.